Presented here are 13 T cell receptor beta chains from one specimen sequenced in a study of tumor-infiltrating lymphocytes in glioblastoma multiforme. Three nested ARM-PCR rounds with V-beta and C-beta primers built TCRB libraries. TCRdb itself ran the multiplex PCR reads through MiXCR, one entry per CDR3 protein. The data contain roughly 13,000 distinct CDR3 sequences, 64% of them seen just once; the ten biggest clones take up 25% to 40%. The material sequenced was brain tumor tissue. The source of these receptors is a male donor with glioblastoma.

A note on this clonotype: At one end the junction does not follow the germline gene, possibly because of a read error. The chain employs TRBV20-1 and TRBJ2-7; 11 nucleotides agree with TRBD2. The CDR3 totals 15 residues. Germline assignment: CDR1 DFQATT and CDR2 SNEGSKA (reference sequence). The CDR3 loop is CGAKLRTSGLPGQYF. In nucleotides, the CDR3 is TGCGGTGCCAAGCTTCGGACTAGCGGGCTCCCGGGGCAGTACTTC.

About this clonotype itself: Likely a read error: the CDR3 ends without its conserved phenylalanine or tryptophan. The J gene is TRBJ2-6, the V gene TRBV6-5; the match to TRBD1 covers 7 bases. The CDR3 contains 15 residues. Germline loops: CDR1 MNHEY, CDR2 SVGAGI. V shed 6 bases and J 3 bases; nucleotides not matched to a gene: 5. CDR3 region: CASSPTGFGANVLTV. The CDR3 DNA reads TGTGCCAGCAGCCCGACAGGGTTTGGGGCCAACGTCCTGACTGTC.

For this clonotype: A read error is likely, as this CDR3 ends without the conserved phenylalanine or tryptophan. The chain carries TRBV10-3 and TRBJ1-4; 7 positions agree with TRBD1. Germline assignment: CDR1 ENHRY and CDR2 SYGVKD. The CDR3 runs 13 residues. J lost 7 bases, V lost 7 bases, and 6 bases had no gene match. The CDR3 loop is CAINDRESEKLFS. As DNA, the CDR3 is TGTGCCATCAATGACAGGGAGAGTGAAAAACTGTTTTCC.

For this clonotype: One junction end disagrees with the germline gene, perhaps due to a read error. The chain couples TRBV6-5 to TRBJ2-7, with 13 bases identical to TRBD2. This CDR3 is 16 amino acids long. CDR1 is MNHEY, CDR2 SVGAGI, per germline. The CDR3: CVSSVPGLAGFYGQYF. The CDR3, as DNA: TGTGTCAGCAGTGTCCCGGGACTAGCGGGATTCTATGGGCAGTACTTC.

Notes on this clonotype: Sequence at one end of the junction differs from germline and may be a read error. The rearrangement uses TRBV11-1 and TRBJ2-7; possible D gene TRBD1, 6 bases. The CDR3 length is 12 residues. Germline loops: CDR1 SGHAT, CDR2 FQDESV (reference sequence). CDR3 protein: CAGSGQRHEQYF. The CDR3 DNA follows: TGTGCCGGCAGCGGACAGAGGCACGAGCAGTACTTC.

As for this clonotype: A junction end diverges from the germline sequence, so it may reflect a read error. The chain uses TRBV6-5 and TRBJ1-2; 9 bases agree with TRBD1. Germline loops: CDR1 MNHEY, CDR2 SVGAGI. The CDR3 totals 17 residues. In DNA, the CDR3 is TGTGTCAGCATTTACTCGAAGGTCCTGGACAGGGGAAATGGCTACACCTTC. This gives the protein CVSIYSKVLDRGNGYTF.

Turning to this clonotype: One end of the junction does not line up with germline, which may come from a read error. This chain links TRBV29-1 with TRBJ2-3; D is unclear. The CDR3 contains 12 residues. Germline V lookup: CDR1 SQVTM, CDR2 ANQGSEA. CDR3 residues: CRVEVATDTQYF. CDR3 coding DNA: TGCAGAGTTGAAGTCGCCACAGATACGCAGTATTTC.

The CDR3 is CASSPPGGGGTDTQYF. CDR3 bases: TGTGCCAGCAGTCCCCCAGGAGGGGGGGGCACAGATACGCAGTATTTT. The chain combines TRBV28 with TRBJ2-3; D possibly corresponds to TRBD2 (7 bases). Germline CDR1 MDHEN, CDR2 SYDVKM. This CDR3 comprises 16 residues. The germline V and J ends were trimmed by 5 bases and 1 base, with 16 bases remaining between them.

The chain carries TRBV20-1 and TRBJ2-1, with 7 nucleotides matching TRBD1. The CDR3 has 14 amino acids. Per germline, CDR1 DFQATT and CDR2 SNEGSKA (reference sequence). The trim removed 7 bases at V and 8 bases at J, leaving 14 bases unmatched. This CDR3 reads CSVIRGLIGDEQFF. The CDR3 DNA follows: TGCAGTGTGATTAGGGGGCTGATCGGCGATGAGCAGTTCTTC.

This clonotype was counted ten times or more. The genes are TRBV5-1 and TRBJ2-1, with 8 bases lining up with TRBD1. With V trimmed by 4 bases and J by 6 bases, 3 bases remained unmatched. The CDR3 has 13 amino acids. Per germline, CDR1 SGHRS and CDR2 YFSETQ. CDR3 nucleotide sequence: TGCGCCAGCAGCCCAGGACAGGGCAATGAGCAGTTCTTC. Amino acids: CASSPGQGNEQFF.

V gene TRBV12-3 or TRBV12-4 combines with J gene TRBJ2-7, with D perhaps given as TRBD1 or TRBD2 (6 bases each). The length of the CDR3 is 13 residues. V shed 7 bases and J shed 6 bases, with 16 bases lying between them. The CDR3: CASTQGGYGEQYF. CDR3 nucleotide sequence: TGTGCCAGCACCCAAGGGGGGTACGGCGAGCAGTACTTC.

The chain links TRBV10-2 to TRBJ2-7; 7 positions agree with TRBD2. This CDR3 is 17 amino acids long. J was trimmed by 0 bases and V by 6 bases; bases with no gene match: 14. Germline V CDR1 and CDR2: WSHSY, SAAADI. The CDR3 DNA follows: TGCGCCAGCAGCAAACTAGTGGGAGGGCCAGCCTCCTACGAGCAGTACTTC. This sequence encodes CASSKLVGGPASYEQYF.

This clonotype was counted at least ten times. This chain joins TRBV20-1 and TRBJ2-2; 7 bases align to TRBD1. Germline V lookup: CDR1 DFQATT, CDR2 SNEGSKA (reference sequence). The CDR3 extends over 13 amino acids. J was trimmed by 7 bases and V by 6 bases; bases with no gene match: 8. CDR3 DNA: TGCAGTGCCTACGACAGGGATCACGGGGAGCTGTTTTTT. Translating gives CSAYDRDHGELFF.